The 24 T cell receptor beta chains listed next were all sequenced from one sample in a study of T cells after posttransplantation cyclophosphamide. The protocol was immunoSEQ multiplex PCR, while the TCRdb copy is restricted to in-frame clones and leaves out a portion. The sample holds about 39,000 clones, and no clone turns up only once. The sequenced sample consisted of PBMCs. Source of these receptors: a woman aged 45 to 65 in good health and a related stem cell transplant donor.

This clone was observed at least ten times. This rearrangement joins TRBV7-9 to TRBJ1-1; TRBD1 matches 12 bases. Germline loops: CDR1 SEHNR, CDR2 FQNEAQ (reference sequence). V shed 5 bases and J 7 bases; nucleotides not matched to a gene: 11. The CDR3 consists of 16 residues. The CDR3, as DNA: TGTGCCAGCAGCCCCAAGCCGGGACAGGGGGCAGGTGAAGCTTTCTTT. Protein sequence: CASSPKPGQGAGEAFF.

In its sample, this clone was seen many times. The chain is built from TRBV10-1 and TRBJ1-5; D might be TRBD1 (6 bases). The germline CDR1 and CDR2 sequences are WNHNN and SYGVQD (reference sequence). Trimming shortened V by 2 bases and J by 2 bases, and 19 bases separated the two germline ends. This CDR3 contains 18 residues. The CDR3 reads CASSEGQGPKDGNQPQHF. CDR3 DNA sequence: TGCGCCAGCAGTGAGGGGCAGGGGCCAAAAGATGGCAATCAGCCCCAGCATTTT.

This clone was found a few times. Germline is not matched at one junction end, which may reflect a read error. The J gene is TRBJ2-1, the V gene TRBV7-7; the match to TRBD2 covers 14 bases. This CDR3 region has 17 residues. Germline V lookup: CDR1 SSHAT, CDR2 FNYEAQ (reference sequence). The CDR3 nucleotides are TGTGCTAGCAGCCGCGGACTAGCGGGGGGCCGGGGCACTGAGCAGTTCTTC. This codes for CASSRGLAGGRGTEQFF. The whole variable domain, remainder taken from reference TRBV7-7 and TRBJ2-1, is GAGVSQSPRYKVTKRGQDVTLRCDPISSHATLYWYQQALGQGPEFLTYFNYEAQPDKSGLPSDRFSAERPEGSISTLTIQRTEQRDSAMYRCASSRGLAGGRGTEQFFGPGTRLTVL.

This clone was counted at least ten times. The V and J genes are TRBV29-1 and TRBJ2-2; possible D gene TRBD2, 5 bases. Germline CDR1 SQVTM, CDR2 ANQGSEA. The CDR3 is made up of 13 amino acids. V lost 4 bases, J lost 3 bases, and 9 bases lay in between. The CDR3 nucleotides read TGCAGCGTTGTCGGGCGGGACACCGGGGAGCTGTTTTTT. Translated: CSVVGRDTGELFF.

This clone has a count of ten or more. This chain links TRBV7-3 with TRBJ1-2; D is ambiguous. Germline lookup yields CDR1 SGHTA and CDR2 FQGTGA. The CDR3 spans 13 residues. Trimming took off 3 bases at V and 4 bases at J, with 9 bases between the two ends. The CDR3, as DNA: TGTGCCAGCAGCTTTGGGAGCGGCTATGGCTACACCTTC. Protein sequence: CASSFGSGYGYTF. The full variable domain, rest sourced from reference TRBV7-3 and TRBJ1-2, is GAGVSQTPSNKVTEKGKYVELRCDPISGHTALYWYRQSLGQGPEFLIYFQGTGAADDSGLPNDRFFAVRPEGSVSTLKIQRTERGDSAVYLCASSFGSGYGYTFGSGTRLTVV.

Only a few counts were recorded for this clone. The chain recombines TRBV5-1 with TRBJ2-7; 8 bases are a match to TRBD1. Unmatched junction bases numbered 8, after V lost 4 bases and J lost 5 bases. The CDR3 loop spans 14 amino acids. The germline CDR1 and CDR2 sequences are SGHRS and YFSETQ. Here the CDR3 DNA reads TGCGCCAGCAGCCATACAGGGGGTTCGGACGAGCAGTACTTC. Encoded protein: CASSHTGGSDEQYF.

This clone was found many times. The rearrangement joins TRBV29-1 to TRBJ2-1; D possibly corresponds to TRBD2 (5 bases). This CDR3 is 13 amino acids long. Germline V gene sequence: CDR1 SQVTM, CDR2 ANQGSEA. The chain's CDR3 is CSAQPSTPSEQFF. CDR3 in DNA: TGCAGTGCCCAACCTAGCACCCCCAGTGAGCAGTTCTTC.

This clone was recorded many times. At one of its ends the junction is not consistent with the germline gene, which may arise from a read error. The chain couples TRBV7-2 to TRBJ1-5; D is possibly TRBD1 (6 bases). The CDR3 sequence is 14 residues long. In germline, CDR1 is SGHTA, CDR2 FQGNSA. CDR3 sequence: CASTLTDRNQPQHF. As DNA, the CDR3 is TGTGCCAGCACCTTAACGGACAGAAATCAGCCCCAGCATTTT.

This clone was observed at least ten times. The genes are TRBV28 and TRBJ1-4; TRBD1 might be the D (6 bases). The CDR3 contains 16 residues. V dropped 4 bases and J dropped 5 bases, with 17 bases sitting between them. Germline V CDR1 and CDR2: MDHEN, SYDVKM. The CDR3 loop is CASSSVSPGENEKLFF. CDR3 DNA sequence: TGTGCCAGCAGTTCCGTTTCCCCAGGGGAGAATGAAAAACTGTTTTTT.

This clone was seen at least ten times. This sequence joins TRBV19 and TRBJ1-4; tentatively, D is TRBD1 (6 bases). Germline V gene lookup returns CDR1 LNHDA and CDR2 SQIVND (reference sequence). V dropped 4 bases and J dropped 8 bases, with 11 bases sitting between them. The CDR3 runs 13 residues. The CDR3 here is CASSKQGREKLFF. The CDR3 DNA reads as TGTGCCAGTAGTAAACAGGGACGCGAAAAACTGTTTTTT.

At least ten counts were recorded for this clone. This chain's CDR3 is CASIRGQGAPGEQFF. The CDR3 DNA sequence: TGTGCCAGCATCAGGGGACAGGGGGCTCCTGGTGAGCAGTTCTTC. The chain has TRBV6-5 and TRBJ2-1; TRBD1 aligns across 12 bases. In germline, CDR1 is MNHEY, CDR2 SVGAGI. Losses at the gene ends were 7 bases for V and 9 bases for J; bases not matched to a gene: 10. This CDR3 contains 15 residues.

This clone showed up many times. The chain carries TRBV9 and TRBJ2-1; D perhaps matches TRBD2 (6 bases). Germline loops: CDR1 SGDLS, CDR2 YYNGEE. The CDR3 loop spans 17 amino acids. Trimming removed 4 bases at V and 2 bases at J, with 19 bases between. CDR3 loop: CASSPSRDWQTYNEQFF. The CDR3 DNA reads TGTGCCAGCAGCCCCAGTCGGGACTGGCAAACCTACAATGAGCAGTTCTTC.

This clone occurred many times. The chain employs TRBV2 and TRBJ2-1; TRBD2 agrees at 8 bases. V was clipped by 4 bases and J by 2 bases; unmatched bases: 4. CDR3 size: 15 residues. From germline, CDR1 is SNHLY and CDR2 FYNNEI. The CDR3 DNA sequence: TGTGCCAGCAGTGCAGCGGGACTAGCCTACAATGAGCAGTTCTTC. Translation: CASSAAGLAYNEQFF.

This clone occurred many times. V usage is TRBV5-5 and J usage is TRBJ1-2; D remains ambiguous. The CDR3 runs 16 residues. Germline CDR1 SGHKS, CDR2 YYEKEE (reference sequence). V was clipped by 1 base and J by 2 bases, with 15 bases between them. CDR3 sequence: CASSLRERQLNYGYTF. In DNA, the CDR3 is TGTGCCAGCAGCTTGCGGGAGCGGCAGCTAAACTATGGCTACACCTTC. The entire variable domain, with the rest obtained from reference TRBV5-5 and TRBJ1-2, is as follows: DAGVTQSPTHLIKTRGQQVTLRCSPISGHKSVSWYQQVLGQGPQFIFQYYEKEERGRGNFPDRFSARQFPNYSSELNVNALLLGDSALYLCASSLRERQLNYGYTFGSGTRLTVV.

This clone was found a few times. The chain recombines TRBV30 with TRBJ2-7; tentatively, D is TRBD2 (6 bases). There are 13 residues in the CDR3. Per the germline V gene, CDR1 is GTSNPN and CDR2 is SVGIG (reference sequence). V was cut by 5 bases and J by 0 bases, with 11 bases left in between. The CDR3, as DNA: TGTGCCTGGGGCTTGGGGGGCTCCTACGAGCAGTACTTC. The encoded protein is CAWGLGGSYEQYF.

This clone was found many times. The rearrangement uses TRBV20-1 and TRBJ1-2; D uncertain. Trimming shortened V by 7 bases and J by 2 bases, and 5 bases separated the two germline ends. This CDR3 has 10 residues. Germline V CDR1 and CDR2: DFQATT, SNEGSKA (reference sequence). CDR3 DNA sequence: TGCAGTGTACTCAACTATGGCTACACCTTC. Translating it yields CSVLNYGYTF.

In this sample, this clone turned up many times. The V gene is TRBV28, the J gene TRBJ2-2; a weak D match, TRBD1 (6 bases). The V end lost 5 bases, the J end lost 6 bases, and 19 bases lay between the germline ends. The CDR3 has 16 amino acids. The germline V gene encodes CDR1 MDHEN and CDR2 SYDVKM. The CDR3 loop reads CASSPPRGGPAGELFF. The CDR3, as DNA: TGTGCCAGCAGTCCCCCCAGGGGCGGGCCCGCCGGGGAGCTGTTTTTT.

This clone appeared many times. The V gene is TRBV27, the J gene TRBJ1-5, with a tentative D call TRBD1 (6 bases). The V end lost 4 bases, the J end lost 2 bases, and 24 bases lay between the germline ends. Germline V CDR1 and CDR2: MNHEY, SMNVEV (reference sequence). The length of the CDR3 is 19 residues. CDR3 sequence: CASSSLPPGHGNGNQPQHF. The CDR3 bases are TGTGCCAGCAGTTCCCTTCCTCCGGGACACGGCAATGGCAATCAGCCCCAGCATTTT.

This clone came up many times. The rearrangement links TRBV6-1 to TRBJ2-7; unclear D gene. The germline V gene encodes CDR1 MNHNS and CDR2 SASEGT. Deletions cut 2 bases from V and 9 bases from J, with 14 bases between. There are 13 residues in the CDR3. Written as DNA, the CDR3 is TGTGCCAGCAGTGAAAGGTGGGCAGAACGGCAGTACTTC. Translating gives CASSERWAERQYF.

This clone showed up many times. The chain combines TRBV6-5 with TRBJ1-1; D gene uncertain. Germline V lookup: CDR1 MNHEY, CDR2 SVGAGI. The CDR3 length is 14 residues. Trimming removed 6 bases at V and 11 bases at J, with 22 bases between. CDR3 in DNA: TGTGCCAGCAGCCTTACGATAATTCAGTGGTACGCTTTCTTT. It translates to CASSLTIIQWYAFF.

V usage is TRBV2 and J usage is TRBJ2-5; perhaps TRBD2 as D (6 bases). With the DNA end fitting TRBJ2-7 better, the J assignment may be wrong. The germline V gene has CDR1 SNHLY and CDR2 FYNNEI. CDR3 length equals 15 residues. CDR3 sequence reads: CASSDGGTVTDEQYF. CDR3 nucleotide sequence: TGTGCCAGCAGTGACGGAGGGACCGTAACCGACGAGCAGTACTTC.

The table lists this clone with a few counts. The CDR3 is CASSLAAGVRSSPLHF. As DNA, the CDR3 is TGTGCCAGCAGCTTAGCGGCGGGGGTAAGGAGTTCACCCCTCCACTTT. The rearrangement joins TRBV7-9 to TRBJ1-6, with a weak D call TRBD1 (5 bases). The CDR3 contains 16 residues. In germline, CDR1 is SEHNR, CDR2 FQNEAQ (reference sequence). Trimming took 0 bases from V and 9 from J, leaving 15 bases between them. Variable domain in full (rest from reference TRBV7-9 and TRBJ1-6): DTGVSQNPRHKITKRGQNVTFRCDPISEHNRLYWYRQTLGQGPEFLTYFQNEAQLEKSRLLSDRFSAERPKGSFSTLEIQRTEQGDSAMYLCASSLAAGVRSSPLHFGNGTRLTVT.

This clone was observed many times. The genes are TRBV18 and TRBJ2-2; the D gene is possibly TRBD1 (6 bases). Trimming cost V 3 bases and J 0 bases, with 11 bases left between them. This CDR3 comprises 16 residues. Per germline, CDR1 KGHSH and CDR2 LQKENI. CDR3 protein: CASSPQGLTNTGELFF. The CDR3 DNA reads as TGTGCCAGCTCACCTCAGGGGCTAACGAACACCGGGGAGCTGTTTTTT.

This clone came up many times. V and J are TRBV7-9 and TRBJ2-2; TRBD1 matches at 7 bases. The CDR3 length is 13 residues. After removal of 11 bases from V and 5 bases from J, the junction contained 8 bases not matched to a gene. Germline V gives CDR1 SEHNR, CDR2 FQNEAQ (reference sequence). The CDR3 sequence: CAGDRVQTGELFF. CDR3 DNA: TGTGCCGGAGACAGGGTACAAACCGGGGAGCTGTTTTTT. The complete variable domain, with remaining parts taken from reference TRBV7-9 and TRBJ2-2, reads DTGVSQNPRHKITKRGQNVTFRCDPISEHNRLYWYRQTLGQGPEFLTYFQNEAQLEKSRLLSDRFSAERPKGSFSTLEIQRTEQGDSAMYLCAGDRVQTGELFFGEGSRLTVL.